This is a list of T cell receptor beta chains from one sample in a study of T cell repertoires in cytomegalovirus infection. TCRdb re-analysed the reads in MiXCR, keeping a single row per CDR3 protein. Here the sample spans hundreds of thousands of distinct CDR3 sequences, 8% to 10% being singletons. The sample taken for sequencing was PBMCs. All receptors come from a human donor in good health (CMV status not recorded). Some clones in this sample may be carry-over from other donors' samples. Each CDR3 is given with its conserved first and last residue. The order of the fields is J gene, clone size, D gene, V gene, CDR3 DNA, CDR3 protein. The D gene is left open where the match is weak. Rows give clone size only sometimes, using once, few, many, or a class for an expanded clone.

TRBJ2-1 NA NA TRBV7-2 TGTGCCAGCAGCTCGACCCCGAACCATTACAATGAGCAGTTCTTC CASSSTPNHYNEQFF
TRBJ2-1 NA NA TRBV6-2/TRBV6-3 TGTGCCAGCAGTTACAGGGACGGGTTTGAGCAGTTCTTC CASSYRDGFEQFF
TRBJ2-1 NA NA TRBV29-1 TGCAGCGTTGAAGAGAGTGAGCAGTTCTTC CSVEESEQFF
TRBJ2-7 many TRBD1 TRBV18 TGTGCCAGCTCACTACCGGGACAGGGGGCCTACGAGCAGTACTTC CASSLPGQGAYEQYF
TRBJ1-2 NA NA TRBV28 TGTGCCAGCACCCCTGGGGGGGCTGACTATGGCTACACCTTC CASTPGGADYGYTF
TRBJ1-1 many NA TRBV6-1 TGTGCCAGCAGCCGTAAGCCTCCAGGGTACACTGAAGCTTTCTTT CASSRKPPGYTEAFF
TRBJ2-7 many NA TRBV7-2 TGTGCCAGCAGCTTAGCAGGGGCGGGGACCTACGAGCAGTACTTC CASSLAGAGTYEQYF
TRBJ1-1 many NA TRBV12-3/TRBV12-4 TGTGCCAGCAGTCCTGACGGGGGATCGGGGACTGAAGCTTTCTTT CASSPDGGSGTEAFF
TRBJ2-7 NA TRBD2 TRBV6-2/TRBV6-3 TGTGCCAGCAGCCGACGGGAGGGTAGCTCCTACGAGCAGTACTTC CASSRREGSSYEQYF
TRBJ2-7 many TRBD2 TRBV7-2 TGTGCCAGCAGCCCACGGGGGGATATCATCTACGAGCAGTACTTC CASSPRGDIIYEQYF
TRBJ2-5 many TRBD1 TRBV6-2/TRBV6-3 TGTGCCAGCAGTTACGGACAGGGTTTTCAAGAGACCCAGTACTTC CASSYGQGFQETQYF
TRBJ1-4 few TRBD1 TRBV28 TGTGCCAGCAGTTTCAGGGGGGGAGGCGAAAAACTGTTTTTT CASSFRGGGEKLFF
TRBJ1-5 NA TRBD1 TRBV10-3 TGTGCCATCAGTGAGTTCTCTCGACAGGGGGCCGGACAGCCCCAGCATTTT CAISEFSRQGAGQPQHF
TRBJ1-5 NA TRBD1 TRBV18 TGTGCCAGCTCACCACAGAAGACAGGGCTCTCATATAGCAATCAGCCCCAGCATTTT CASSPQKTGLSYSNQPQHF
TRBJ1-1 NA TRBD1 TRBV27 TGTGCCAGCAGACAGGGGATCACTGAAGCTTTCTTT CASRQGITEAFF
TRBJ2-5 NA NA TRBV29-1 TGCAGCGTCGGCCCGGTCCTGGAGACCCAGTACTTC CSVGPVLETQYF
TRBJ1-1 NA NA TRBV6-2/TRBV6-3 TGTGCCAGCGGAGAACACGGGGCTGAAGCTTTCTTT CASGEHGAEAFF
TRBJ2-2 few NA TRBV15 TGTGCCACCAGCAGAGCCGGGACGGCTAACACCGGGGAGCTGTTTTTT CATSRAGTANTGELFF
TRBJ2-7 many NA TRBV7-2 TGTGCCAGCAGCTTCGGCTATTACGAGCAGTACTTC CASSFGYYEQYF
TRBJ2-6 many NA TRBV7-9 TGTGCCAGCAGCCCACCCCCTTCTGGGGCCAACGTCCTGACTTTC CASSPPPSGANVLTF
TRBJ2-4 NA NA TRBV15 TGTGCCACCAGCAGAGATCAAGGGCTATCCATTCAGTACTTC CATSRDQGLSIQYF
TRBJ2-1 many NA TRBV7-8 TGTGCCAGCAGCTTAGCGGCACGCCTCTCGAGCTCCTACAATGAGCAGTTCTTC CASSLAARLSSSYNEQFF